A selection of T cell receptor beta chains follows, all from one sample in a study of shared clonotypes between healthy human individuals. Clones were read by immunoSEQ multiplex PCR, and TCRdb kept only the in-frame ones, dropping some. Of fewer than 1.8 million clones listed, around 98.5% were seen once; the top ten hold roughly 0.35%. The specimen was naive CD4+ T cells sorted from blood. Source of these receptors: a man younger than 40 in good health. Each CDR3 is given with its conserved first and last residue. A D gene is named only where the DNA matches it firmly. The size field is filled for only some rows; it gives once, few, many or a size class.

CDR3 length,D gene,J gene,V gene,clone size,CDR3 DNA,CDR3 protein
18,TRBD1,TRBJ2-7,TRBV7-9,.,TGTGCCAGCAGCTTCCCGGGACAGGGAATTCCACCCCCCTACGAGCAGTACTTC,CASSFPGQGIPPPYEQYF
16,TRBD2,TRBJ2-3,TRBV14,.,TGTGCCAGCAGCCTTCTAGCGGGACTAAAAACAGATACGCAGTATTTT,CASSLLAGLKTDTQYF
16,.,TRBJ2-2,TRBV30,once,TGTGCCTGGAGTGTACATAGGGGGGGCGCCGCCGGGGAGCTGTTTTTT,CAWSVHRGGAAGELFF
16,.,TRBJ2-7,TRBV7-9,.,TGTGCCAGCAGCTTAGCGATGGGCAGCCACTCCTACGAGCAGTACTTC,CASSLAMGSHSYEQYF
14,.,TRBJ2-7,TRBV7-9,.,TGTGCCAGCGGGGGGCCAACGAGCTCCTACGAGCAGTACTTC,CASGGPTSSYEQYF
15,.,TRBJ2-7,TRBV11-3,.,TGTGCCAGCAGCTTAATGGGTTCCGCCTCCTACGAGCAGTACTTC,CASSLMGSASYEQYF
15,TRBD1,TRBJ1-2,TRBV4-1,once,TGCGCCAGCAGCCATATCCGGGACAGGGTCTATGGCTACACCTTC,CASSHIRDRVYGYTF
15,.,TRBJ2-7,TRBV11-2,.,TGTGCCAGCAGCTTAAACTTCGACGAATCCTACGAGCAGTACTTC,CASSLNFDESYEQYF
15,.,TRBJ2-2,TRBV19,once,TGTGCCAGTAGTATTACGTTGGGATCCACCGGGGAGCTGTTTTTT,CASSITLGSTGELFF
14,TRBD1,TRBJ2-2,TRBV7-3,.,TGTGCCAGCAGCTCCAGGACAGGGTTCGGGGAGCTGTTTTTT,CASSSRTGFGELFF
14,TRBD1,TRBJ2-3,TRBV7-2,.,TGTGCCAGCAGCGCGACAGGGGGCAGAGATACGCAGTATTTT,CASSATGGRDTQYF
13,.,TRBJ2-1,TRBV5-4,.,TGTGCCAGCAGCGAGCAAGACTACAATGAGCAGTTCTTC,CASSEQDYNEQFF
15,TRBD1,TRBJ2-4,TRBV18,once,TGTGCCAGCTCACCGAATACAGGGGGCAGCGACATTCAGTACTTC,CASSPNTGGSDIQYF
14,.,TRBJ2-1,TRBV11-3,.,TGTGCCAGCAGCCTGGGGCTAACTACGAATGAGCAGTTCTTC,CASSLGLTTNEQFF
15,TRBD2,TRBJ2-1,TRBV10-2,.,TGCGCCAGCAGTGATAGCGGGAGGGCCTTTGGGGGGCAGTTCTTC,CASSDSGRAFGGQFF
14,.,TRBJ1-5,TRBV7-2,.,TGTGCCAGCAGCCTGGCCCGGGGCAATCAGCCCCAGCATTTT,CASSLARGNQPQHF
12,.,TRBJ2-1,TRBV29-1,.,TGCAGCGTTACGGGACTCACCAAGGGGCAGTTCTTC,CSVTGLTKGQFF
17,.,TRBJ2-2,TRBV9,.,TGTGCCACGCATCCCCGGGGAAGGGCCCTGAACACCGGGGAGCTGTTTTTT,CATHPRGRALNTGELFF
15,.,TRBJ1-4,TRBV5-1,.,TGCGCCAGCAAGACAGGTCATGATCCCAATGAAAAACTGTTTTTT,CASKTGHDPNEKLFF
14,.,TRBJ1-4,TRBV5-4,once,TGTGCCAGCAGCTTGGGAGGTGGGGCCGAAAAACTGTTTTTT,CASSLGGGAEKLFF
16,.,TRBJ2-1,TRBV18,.,TGTGCCAGCTCACCACCGGGGGGAAGAAGGGACAATGAGCAGTTCTTC,CASSPPGGRRDNEQFF
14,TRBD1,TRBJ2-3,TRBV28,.,TGTGCCAGCAGGCACAGGGGGCCCCGGGATACGCAGTATTTT,CASRHRGPRDTQYF